This T cell receptor beta chain came from a study of cytomegalovirus exposure and HLA in healthy donors. Study-wide background: Unique TCRs from HLA-typed donors, 80 million to 100 million of them, were held in an early data release.

Findings and caveats of the study: TRBV6-2, TRBV6-3 and some other V segments were excluded as indistinguishable. Association with HLA alleles at 0.05 false discovery rate was found for 16,951 TCR beta sequences in a later analysis. Cytomegalovirus association was assigned to 170 or so TCR beta chains.

Comment on this clone: Its antigen is unidentified.

PCR primers comprised 60 Vbeta and 13 Jbeta primers. TCRdb keeps only in-frame clones here, not all; method: immunoSEQ multiplex PCR. The data hold about 170,000 clones, with around 86% observed a single time. This CDR3 contains 14 residues. V was shortened by 0 bases and J by 2 bases, with 5 bases between the two germline ends. Looked up from germline, CDR1 is SGHDT and CDR2 is YYEEEE. The TCR originated in a girl aged 2-10 years in good health and CMV-seropositive. V is TRBV5-6 and J is TRBJ2-2; unclear D gene. Source material: PBMCs. DNA for the CDR3: TGTGCCAGCAGCTTGGTCAGAAACACCGGGGAGCTGTTTTTT. Its protein is CASSLVRNTGELFF.